This TCR beta chain was sequenced during a study of cytomegalovirus exposure and HLA in healthy donors. As for the study in general: Among roughly 180 million T cells, an earlier analysis found roughly 120 million unique TCR beta sequences.

Everyone who donated was a healthy bone marrow donor. PCR involved 60 Vbeta and 13 Jbeta primers. Source study methods: Some 11 million shared chains were among the approximately 87 million unique TCR beta chains that a later analysis counted. Produced via immunoSEQ multiplex PCR; TCRdb's table is partial and in-frame only. V and J calls and clone size come straight from that table; D and trimming were deduced from the DNA. The data hold some 140,000 clones, with more than 75% observed a single time. Germline V gene sequence: CDR1 SGHRS, CDR2 YFSETQ. The V segment lost 1 base and the J segment 7 bases; nucleotides outside the gene matches: 1. This CDR3 is built from 12 residues.

The clonotype was recovered from a woman between 35 and 50 years old in good health and CMV-seropositive. The rearrangement links TRBV5-1 to TRBJ1-1, with 7 bases lining up with TRBD1. Sequences were obtained from PBMCs. In DNA form, the CDR3 reads TGCGCCAGCAGCTTGCAGGGGGGTGAAGCTTTCTTT. As protein: CASSLQGGEAFF. The variable domain in full, completed from reference TRBV5-1 and TRBJ1-1, reads KAGVTQTPRYLIKTRGQQVTLSCSPISGHRSVSWYQQTPGQGLQFLFEYFSETQRNKGNFPGRFSGRQFSNSRSEMNVSTLELGDSALYLCASSLQGGEAFFGQGTRLTVV.